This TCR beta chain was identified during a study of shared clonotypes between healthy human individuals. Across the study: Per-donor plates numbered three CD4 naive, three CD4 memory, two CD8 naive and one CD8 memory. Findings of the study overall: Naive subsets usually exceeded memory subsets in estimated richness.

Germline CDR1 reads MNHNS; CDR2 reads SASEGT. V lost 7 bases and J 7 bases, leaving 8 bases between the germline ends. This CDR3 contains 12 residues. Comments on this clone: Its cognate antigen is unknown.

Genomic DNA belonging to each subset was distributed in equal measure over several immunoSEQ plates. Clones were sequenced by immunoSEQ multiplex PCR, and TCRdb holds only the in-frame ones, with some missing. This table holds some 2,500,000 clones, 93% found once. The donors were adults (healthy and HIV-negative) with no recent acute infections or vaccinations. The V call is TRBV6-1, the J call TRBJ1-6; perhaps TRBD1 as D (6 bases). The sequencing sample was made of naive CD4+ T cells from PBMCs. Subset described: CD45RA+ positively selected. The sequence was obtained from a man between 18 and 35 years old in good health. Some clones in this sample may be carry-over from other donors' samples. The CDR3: CASTTGNSPLHF. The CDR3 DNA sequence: TGTGCCAGCACCACAGGGAATTCACCCCTCCACTTT.